The 14 T cell receptor beta chains below were found in one sample sequenced in a study of T-cell reconstitution after alpha-beta-depleted transplantation in children. The TCRbeta library incorporated unique molecular identifiers. MiXCR was run by TCRdb on the PCR reads, yielding one entry per CDR3 protein. The table lists about 980,000 distinct CDR3 sequences, roughly 29% of them singletons. Sequences were derived from PBMCs, mostly from graft donor cells, sampled 360 days after TCRalphabeta/CD19-depleted stem cell transplant. The receptor source for this set is a boy under two years old who had a stem cell transplant for SCID, so the T cells may come from the graft donor.

Here the CDR3 reads CASSATSMETQYF. The CDR3 nucleotides read TGTGCCAGCAGTGCTACTAGCATGGAGACCCAGTACTTC. The V and J genes are TRBV12-3 or TRBV12-4 and TRBJ2-5; the D gene is possibly TRBD2 (6 bases). The CDR3 extends over 13 amino acids. V was clipped by 5 bases and J by 5 bases, with 12 bases between them.

The rearrangement uses TRBV5-1 and TRBJ2-6, with 9 bases fitting TRBD1. The CDR3 has 18 residues. V was clipped by 0 bases and J by 0 bases; unmatched bases: 4. The germline gives CDR1 SGHRS, CDR2 YFSETQ. This chain's CDR3 is CASSLVGQGTSGANVLTF. The DNA of the CDR3 is TGCGCCAGCAGCTTGGTTGGACAGGGGACCTCTGGGGCCAACGTCCTGACTTTC.

This clonotype showed up many times. The chain combines TRBV12-3 or TRBV12-4 with TRBJ2-2; no clear D gene. V lost 8 bases, J lost 4 bases, and 11 bases lay in between. The CDR3 is 13 amino acids. CDR3 sequence reads: CASPWVGTGELFF. The CDR3 coding sequence is TGTGCCAGCCCTTGGGTCGGCACCGGGGAGCTGTTTTTT.

This clonotype was recorded once. The chain combines TRBV2 with TRBJ2-1, with a possible D match to TRBD2 (5 bases). Germline loops: CDR1 SNHLY, CDR2 FYNNEI. Trimming took 4 bases from V and 4 from J, leaving 20 bases between them. The CDR3 loop spans 17 amino acids. For the CDR3, the DNA is TGTGCCAGCAGTGTGGGGAGCCGGGTAGTGGGGTACAATGAGCAGTTCTTC. It codes for CASSVGSRVVGYNEQFF.

This clonotype was counted between two and nine times. The J gene is TRBJ1-2, the V gene TRBV5-1; 7 bases are shared with TRBD1. Germline V gives CDR1 SGHRS, CDR2 YFSETQ. With 1 base clipped from V and 6 bases from J, the junction kept 9 bases outside the gene matches. The CDR3 has 15 residues. The CDR3 protein is CASSLYSATGDGYTF. The DNA of the CDR3 is TGCGCCAGCAGCTTGTATTCCGCAACAGGGGATGGCTACACCTTC. The full variable domain, rest sourced from reference TRBV5-1 and TRBJ1-2, is KAGVTQTPRYLIKTRGQQVTLSCSPISGHRSVSWYQQTPGQGLQFLFEYFSETQRNKGNFPGRFSGRQFSNSRSEMNVSTLELGDSALYLCASSLYSATGDGYTFGSGTRLTVV.

Only a few counts were recorded for this clonotype. The genes are TRBV4-2 and TRBJ2-3, with D unresolved. The ends were cut back, 0 bases at V and 9 bases at J, with 10 bases in the middle. The germline V gene encodes CDR1 LGHNA and CDR2 YNFKEQ. This CDR3 spans 13 amino acids. The CDR3 DNA reads as TGTGCCAGCAGCCAAGATCCCACTTCCACGCAGTATTTT. Translated: CASSQDPTSTQYF.

V usage is TRBV20-1 and J usage is TRBJ2-3; D not resolved. Between the trimmed V and J ends, which lost 0 bases and 2 bases, there was a span of 15 bases. The CDR3 sequence is 16 residues long. CDR1 is DFQATT, CDR2 SNEGSKA, per germline (reference sequence). The CDR3 spells CSARDHKGLITDTQYF. For the CDR3, the DNA is TGCAGTGCTAGAGATCACAAGGGTCTTATCACAGATACGCAGTATTTT.

This clonotype was seen only a few times. J is TRBJ2-1 and V is TRBV5-6; D uncertain. Trimming left V 1 base short and J 0 bases short, with 11 bases between. CDR1 is SGHDT, CDR2 YYEEEE, per germline. The CDR3 sequence is 16 residues long. The CDR3 coding sequence is TGTGCCAGCAGCTTGAGGGTAGGCGGCTCCTACAATGAGCAGTTCTTC. It encodes CASSLRVGGSYNEQFF.

The chain joins TRBV12-3 or TRBV12-4 to TRBJ2-3, with 13 positions matching TRBD2. V shed 4 bases and J 3 bases; nucleotides not matched to a gene: 10. This CDR3 comprises 18 residues. The DNA for the CDR3 is TGTGCCAGCAGTTCCCTTCGACTAGCGGGGGGTCGGACAGATACGCAGTATTTT. Translation gives CASSSLRLAGGRTDTQYF.

The chain carries TRBV5-1 and TRBJ2-1; 7 bases are shared with TRBD2. This CDR3 contains 17 residues. With V trimmed by 6 bases and J by 6 bases, 18 bases remained unmatched. Germline CDR1 is SGHRS and CDR2 is YFSETQ. CDR3 DNA sequence: TGCGCCAGCACCAAGACCCTAGGGAGGGCCAGTGGCAATGAGCAGTTCTTC. This sequence encodes CASTKTLGRASGNEQFF.

The chain uses TRBV4-3 and TRBJ2-7; D remains ambiguous. Germline CDR1 and CDR2: LGHNA and YSLEER. The CDR3 length is 19 residues. The V gene lost 0 bases and the J gene lost 2 bases, with 23 bases spanning the gap. The CDR3 loop reads CASSQDHGLGSLEAYEQYF. DNA for the CDR3: TGCGCCAGCAGCCAAGATCATGGGCTCGGGTCGCTAGAAGCCTACGAGCAGTACTTC.

The V gene is TRBV2, the J gene TRBJ2-4; D gene unclear. The CDR3 sequence is 16 residues long. V shed 4 bases and J shed 2 bases, with 15 bases lying between them. The V gene's germline CDR1 is SNHLY and CDR2 FYNNEI. The CDR3 region has the DNA TGTGCCAGCAGTGCTAGGAGCCAGCTTACCAAAAACATTCAGTACTTC. This codes for CASSARSQLTKNIQYF.

The chain carries TRBV27 and TRBJ2-2; D may be TRBD1 (5 bases). CDR1 and CDR2 from the germline V gene are MNHEY and SMNVEV (reference sequence). V was trimmed by 4 bases and J by 1 base, leaving 10 bases between them. The CDR3 has 15 amino acids. The CDR3 DNA is TGTGCCAGCAGTTCGATCAGGGTGAACACCGGGGAGCTGTTTTTT. This encodes CASSSIRVNTGELFF.

In this sample, this clonotype turned up a few times. The chain combines TRBV6-1 with TRBJ1-3, with 9 nucleotides matching TRBD1. CDR3 length equals 17 residues. With V trimmed by 7 bases and J by 4 bases, 14 bases remained unmatched. Germline CDR1 and CDR2: MNHNS and SASEGT. The CDR3 here is CASKMAPGTGRGNTIYF. For the CDR3, the DNA is TGTGCCAGCAAAATGGCCCCCGGGACAGGGAGGGGAAACACCATATATTTT.